The sequence of this T cell receptor beta chain was determined in a study of blood T cell repertoires in COVID-19. Sequencing used immunoSEQ multiplex PCR; TCRdb keeps in-frame clones, though not all of them. There are about 88,000 clones in the sample; nearly 90% occur only once, and about 2.7% lies in the top ten. This clone was seen more than once but under ten times. The sample was peripheral blood. This TCR was sampled from an elderly woman with acute or convalescent COVID-19.

CDR3 in DNA: TGTGCCAGCAGCTCAAGCCGGGGAAGGAACAATCAGCCCCAGCATTTT. Amino acid sequence: CASSSSRGRNNQPQHF. V is TRBV16 and J is TRBJ1-5; no firm D call. V dropped 5 bases and J dropped 3 bases, with 17 bases sitting between them. There are 16 residues in the CDR3. Germline V lookup: CDR1 KGHSY, CDR2 FQNENV.